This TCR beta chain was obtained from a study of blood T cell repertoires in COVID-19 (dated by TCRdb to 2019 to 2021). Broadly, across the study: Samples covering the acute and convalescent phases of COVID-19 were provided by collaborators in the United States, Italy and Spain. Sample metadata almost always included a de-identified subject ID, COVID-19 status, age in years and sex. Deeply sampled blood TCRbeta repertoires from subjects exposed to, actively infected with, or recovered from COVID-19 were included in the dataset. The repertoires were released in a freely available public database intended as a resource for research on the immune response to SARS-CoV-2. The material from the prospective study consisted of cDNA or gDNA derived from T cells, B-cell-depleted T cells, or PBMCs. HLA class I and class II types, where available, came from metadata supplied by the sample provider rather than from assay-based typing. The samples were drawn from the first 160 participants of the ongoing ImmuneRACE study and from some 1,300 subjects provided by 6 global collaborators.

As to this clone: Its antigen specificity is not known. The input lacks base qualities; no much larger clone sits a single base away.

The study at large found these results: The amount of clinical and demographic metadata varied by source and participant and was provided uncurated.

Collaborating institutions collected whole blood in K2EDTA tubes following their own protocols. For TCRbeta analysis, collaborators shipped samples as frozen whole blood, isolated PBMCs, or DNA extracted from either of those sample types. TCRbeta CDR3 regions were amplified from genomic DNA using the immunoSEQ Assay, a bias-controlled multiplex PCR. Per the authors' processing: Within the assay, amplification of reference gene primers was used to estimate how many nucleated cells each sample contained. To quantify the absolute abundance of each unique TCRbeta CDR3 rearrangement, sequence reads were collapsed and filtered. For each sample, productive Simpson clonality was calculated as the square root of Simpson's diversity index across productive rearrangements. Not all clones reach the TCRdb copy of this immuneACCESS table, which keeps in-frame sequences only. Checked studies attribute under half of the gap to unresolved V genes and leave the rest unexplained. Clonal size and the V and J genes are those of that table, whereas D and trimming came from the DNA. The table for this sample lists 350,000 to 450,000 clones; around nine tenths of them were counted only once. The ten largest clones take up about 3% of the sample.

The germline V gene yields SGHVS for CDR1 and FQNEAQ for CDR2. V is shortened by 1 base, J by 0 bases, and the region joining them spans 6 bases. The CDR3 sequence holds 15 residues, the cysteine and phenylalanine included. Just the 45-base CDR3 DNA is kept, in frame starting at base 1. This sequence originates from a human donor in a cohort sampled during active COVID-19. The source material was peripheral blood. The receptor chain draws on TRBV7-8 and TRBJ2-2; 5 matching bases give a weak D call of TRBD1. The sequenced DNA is TGTGCCAGCAGCTTAGTGGGGCCGAACACCGGGGAGCTGTTTTTT. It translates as CASSLVGPNTGELFF.